The rows below give T cell receptor beta chains drawn from one sample of a study of blood T cell repertoires in COVID-19. The protocol was immunoSEQ multiplex PCR, while the TCRdb copy is restricted to in-frame clones and leaves out a portion. This sample has about 440,000 clones; around 89% occur once, and the top ten carry around 4.4%. The sequencing sample was made of peripheral blood. These receptors were collected from a woman aged 25 to 45 with acute or convalescent COVID-19. Each CDR3 is given with its conserved first and last residue. D genes are given only for firm matches. Some rows have no size entry. The others give once, few or many, or a class for an expanded clone.

j_call: TRBJ1-1
v_call: TRBV6-1
d_call: NA
cdr3_length: 13
clone_size: NA
cdr3_nt: TGTGCCAGCAGTGAAAACGGTTTCATGGTCGCTTTCTTT
cdr3_aa: CASSENGFMVAFF

j_call: TRBJ1-2
v_call: TRBV9
d_call: TRBD1
cdr3_length: 15
clone_size: NA
cdr3_nt: TGTGCCAGCAGCCCGAACAGGGGCCGGAACTATGGCTACACCTTC
cdr3_aa: CASSPNRGRNYGYTF

j_call: TRBJ1-4
v_call: TRBV27
d_call: TRBD1
cdr3_length: 18
clone_size: NA
cdr3_nt: TGTGCCAGCAGTTTAAAAATGACAGGGGGGAGTAGGGGTGAAAAACTGTTTTTT
cdr3_aa: CASSLKMTGGSRGEKLFF

j_call: TRBJ2-1
v_call: TRBV5-6
d_call: TRBD2
cdr3_length: 17
clone_size: NA
cdr3_nt: TGTGCCAGCAAAAGGACTAGCGGCGTTAGCTCCTACAATGAGCAGTTCTTC
cdr3_aa: CASKRTSGVSSYNEQFF

j_call: TRBJ1-5
v_call: TRBV3-1/TRBV3-2
d_call: NA
cdr3_length: 13
clone_size: NA
cdr3_nt: TGTGCCAGCAGCCAAGAATACAATCAGCCCCAGCATTTT
cdr3_aa: CASSQEYNQPQHF

j_call: TRBJ2-1
v_call: TRBV6-5
d_call: TRBD2
cdr3_length: 14
clone_size: NA
cdr3_nt: TGTGCCAGCAAGCGGGGTCCCTCCTACAATGAGCAGTTCTTC
cdr3_aa: CASKRGPSYNEQFF

j_call: TRBJ1-3
v_call: TRBV10-3
d_call: NA
cdr3_length: 15
clone_size: NA
cdr3_nt: TGTGCCATCAGTGAGTACGATAGCTCTGGAAACACCATATATTTT
cdr3_aa: CAISEYDSSGNTIYF

j_call: TRBJ2-1
v_call: TRBV10-2
d_call: TRBD2
cdr3_length: 13
clone_size: NA
cdr3_nt: TGCGCCAGCAGTCTAGCGGGAGACAATGAGCAGTTCTTC
cdr3_aa: CASSLAGDNEQFF

j_call: TRBJ1-3
v_call: TRBV5-4
d_call: TRBD1
cdr3_length: 16
clone_size: NA
cdr3_nt: TGTGCCAGCAGCTTGGATGCAGGGGGCGTTGGAAACACCATATATTTT
cdr3_aa: CASSLDAGGVGNTIYF

j_call: TRBJ1-1
v_call: TRBV4-2
d_call: NA
cdr3_length: 16
clone_size: NA
cdr3_nt: TGTGCCAGCAGCCAAGATGGGATTCGGAGGGACACTGAAGCTTTCTTT
cdr3_aa: CASSQDGIRRDTEAFF

j_call: TRBJ1-2
v_call: TRBV24-1
d_call: NA
cdr3_length: 13
clone_size: NA
cdr3_nt: TGTGCCACCAGTGATTGGGCTTCTTATGGCTACACCTTC
cdr3_aa: CATSDWASYGYTF

j_call: TRBJ1-2
v_call: TRBV19
d_call: NA
cdr3_length: 13
clone_size: NA
cdr3_nt: TGTGCCAGTAGTACGGGGGGAGTACGTGGCTACACCTTC
cdr3_aa: CASSTGGVRGYTF

j_call: TRBJ1-2
v_call: TRBV19
d_call: NA
cdr3_length: 12
clone_size: NA
cdr3_nt: TGTGCCAGTAGTCAGCGGGTGGCTGGCTACACCTTC
cdr3_aa: CASSQRVAGYTF

j_call: TRBJ1-1
v_call: TRBV25-1
d_call: TRBD1
cdr3_length: 16
clone_size: NA
cdr3_nt: TGTGCCAGCAGCGCGACAGGGGGCTCAGGAGACACTGAAGCTTTCTTT
cdr3_aa: CASSATGGSGDTEAFF

j_call: TRBJ1-2
v_call: TRBV30
d_call: NA
cdr3_length: 15
clone_size: NA
cdr3_nt: TGTGCCTGGAGTGTAGTAGAGGATTCTAACTATGGCTACACCTTC
cdr3_aa: CAWSVVEDSNYGYTF

j_call: TRBJ2-1
v_call: TRBV3-1/TRBV3-2
d_call: TRBD1
cdr3_length: 13
clone_size: NA
cdr3_nt: TGTGCCAGCAGCCAGGGGACAGGGGGCGCTCGGTTCTTC
cdr3_aa: CASSQGTGGARFF

j_call: TRBJ1-2
v_call: TRBV6-5
d_call: TRBD1
cdr3_length: 14
clone_size: NA
cdr3_nt: TGTGCCAGCAGCCCGGACAGGGATTGGTATGGCTACACCTTC
cdr3_aa: CASSPDRDWYGYTF

j_call: TRBJ2-3
v_call: TRBV19
d_call: TRBD2
cdr3_length: 16
clone_size: once
cdr3_nt: TGTGCCAGTAGCCCAACTAGCGGGGGGGCCTCAGATACGCAGTATTTT
cdr3_aa: CASSPTSGGASDTQYF

j_call: TRBJ1-2
v_call: TRBV27
d_call: TRBD1
cdr3_length: 12
clone_size: NA
cdr3_nt: TGTGCCAGCAGGGGACAGGGTGGAGGCTACACCTTC
cdr3_aa: CASRGQGGGYTF

j_call: TRBJ2-4
v_call: TRBV19
d_call: TRBD1
cdr3_length: 15
clone_size: many
cdr3_nt: TGTGCCAGTAGTCCACAGGGGCAGGACAAAAACATTCAGTACTTC
cdr3_aa: CASSPQGQDKNIQYF

j_call: TRBJ1-1
v_call: TRBV10-2
d_call: TRBD1
cdr3_length: 16
clone_size: NA
cdr3_nt: TGCGCCAGCAGTGAGTACCGGGACAGGGGGATGTCTCGGGCTTTCTTT
cdr3_aa: CASSEYRDRGMSRAFF

j_call: TRBJ1-1
v_call: TRBV18
d_call: NA
cdr3_length: 13
clone_size: NA
cdr3_nt: TGTGCCAGCCGTACTAGTGGGGGGACTGAAGCTTTCTTT
cdr3_aa: CASRTSGGTEAFF

j_call: TRBJ2-7
v_call: TRBV27
d_call: NA
cdr3_length: 15
clone_size: NA
cdr3_nt: TGTGCCAGCACCACACTACAGGGTACTACCTACGAGCAGTACTTC
cdr3_aa: CASTTLQGTTYEQYF

j_call: TRBJ2-5
v_call: TRBV2
d_call: NA
cdr3_length: 14
clone_size: NA
cdr3_nt: TGTGCCAGCAATTCGGGTGGTAGGTGGGAGACCCAGTACTTC
cdr3_aa: CASNSGGRWETQYF

j_call: TRBJ2-2
v_call: TRBV5-1
d_call: TRBD1
cdr3_length: 18
clone_size: NA
cdr3_nt: TGCGCCAGCAGCTGGGGGACAGGGAGGGTACCGAACACCGGGGAGCTGTTTTTT
cdr3_aa: CASSWGTGRVPNTGELFF

j_call: TRBJ2-1
v_call: TRBV9
d_call: TRBD1
cdr3_length: 16
clone_size: NA
cdr3_nt: TGTGCCAGCAGCCCTCGGGACAGCAGTTCTTACAATGAGCAGTTCTTC
cdr3_aa: CASSPRDSSSYNEQFF

j_call: TRBJ2-3
v_call: TRBV30
d_call: TRBD2
cdr3_length: 16
clone_size: once
cdr3_nt: TGTGCCTGGAGTGTACGGGGTAGCGGGGACCCAGATACGCAGTATTTT
cdr3_aa: CAWSVRGSGDPDTQYF

j_call: TRBJ1-1
v_call: TRBV11-2
d_call: TRBD1
cdr3_length: 15
clone_size: NA
cdr3_nt: TGTGCCAGCAGCCTCGGACAGGGCATTAACACTGAAGCTTTCTTT
cdr3_aa: CASSLGQGINTEAFF

j_call: TRBJ2-3
v_call: TRBV19
d_call: TRBD1
cdr3_length: 17
clone_size: NA
cdr3_nt: TGTGCCAGTAGTGGAAGACAGGGGCTCAAACACACAGATACGCAGTATTTT
cdr3_aa: CASSGRQGLKHTDTQYF

j_call: TRBJ2-1
v_call: TRBV6-5
d_call: TRBD2
cdr3_length: 15
clone_size: NA
cdr3_nt: TGTGCCAGCCGGGCAGGAGCGGGGGTATACAATGAGCAGTTCTTC
cdr3_aa: CASRAGAGVYNEQFF

j_call: TRBJ2-2
v_call: TRBV21-1
d_call: NA
cdr3_length: 17
clone_size: NA
cdr3_nt: TGTGCCAGCAGCAAAGGGAGGCAGGGGGGGAACACCGGGGAGCTGTTTTTT
cdr3_aa: CASSKGRQGGNTGELFF

j_call: TRBJ2-7
v_call: TRBV6-5
d_call: NA
cdr3_length: 13
clone_size: once
cdr3_nt: TGTGCCACCATACTAGACCCGGGCTACGAGCAGTACTTC
cdr3_aa: CATILDPGYEQYF

j_call: TRBJ2-1
v_call: TRBV10-2
d_call: NA
cdr3_length: 14
clone_size: NA
cdr3_nt: TGCGCCAGCTACCCGGGTTTCGAGAACAATGAGCAGTTCTTC
cdr3_aa: CASYPGFENNEQFF

j_call: TRBJ2-3
v_call: TRBV7-6
d_call: NA
cdr3_length: 15
clone_size: NA
cdr3_nt: TGTGCCAGCAGCTTAGGGGGGGTGGAGACAGATACGCAGTATTTT
cdr3_aa: CASSLGGVETDTQYF

j_call: TRBJ2-3
v_call: TRBV9
d_call: TRBD2
cdr3_length: 15
clone_size: NA
cdr3_nt: TGTGCCAGCAGCGGTTGGACTAGCGGCCTAGATACGCAGTATTTT
cdr3_aa: CASSGWTSGLDTQYF

j_call: TRBJ2-1
v_call: TRBV29-1
d_call: TRBD1
cdr3_length: 12
clone_size: NA
cdr3_nt: TGCAGCGCTACAGGGGGCGCGGGGGAGCAGTTCTTC
cdr3_aa: CSATGGAGEQFF

j_call: TRBJ1-5
v_call: TRBV2
d_call: NA
cdr3_length: 17
clone_size: NA
cdr3_nt: TGTGCCAGCACTCTCGACAGGTTAAGTAAGAGCAATCAGCCCCAGCATTTT
cdr3_aa: CASTLDRLSKSNQPQHF

j_call: TRBJ2-1
v_call: TRBV4-2
d_call: NA
cdr3_length: 14
clone_size: once
cdr3_nt: TGTGCCAGCAGCCAAGAACTCCGGGTTCGTGAGCAGTTCTTC
cdr3_aa: CASSQELRVREQFF

j_call: TRBJ2-7
v_call: TRBV19
d_call: NA
cdr3_length: 15
clone_size: NA
cdr3_nt: TGTGCCAGTAGTTCCCAAGGTTTGGGGGGTTACGAGCAGTACTTC
cdr3_aa: CASSSQGLGGYEQYF

j_call: TRBJ1-2
v_call: TRBV19
d_call: NA
cdr3_length: 14
clone_size: once
cdr3_nt: TGTGCCAGTAGTATAGCCAATAAGAGGGATGGCTACACCTTC
cdr3_aa: CASSIANKRDGYTF

j_call: TRBJ2-1
v_call: TRBV7-3
d_call: TRBD2
cdr3_length: 16
clone_size: NA
cdr3_nt: TGTGCCAGCAGTCCCCCGGGGCTAGCGGGGGGAGGAGCACTATTCTTC
cdr3_aa: CASSPPGLAGGGALFF

j_call: TRBJ2-5
v_call: TRBV3-1/TRBV3-2
d_call: NA
cdr3_length: 13
clone_size: NA
cdr3_nt: TGTGCCAGCAGCCCGGACAGCCAAGAGACCCAGTACTTC
cdr3_aa: CASSPDSQETQYF

j_call: TRBJ2-1
v_call: TRBV12-3/TRBV12-4
d_call: NA
cdr3_length: 11
clone_size: NA
cdr3_nt: TGTGCCAGCAGTTTTAGCTATGAGCAGTTCTTC
cdr3_aa: CASSFSYEQFF

j_call: TRBJ1-1
v_call: TRBV9
d_call: TRBD1
cdr3_length: 14
clone_size: NA
cdr3_nt: TGTGCCAGCAGCGTGGGACAGGGCAACACTGAAGCTTTCTTT
cdr3_aa: CASSVGQGNTEAFF

j_call: TRBJ2-7
v_call: TRBV14
d_call: TRBD1
cdr3_length: 14
clone_size: NA
cdr3_nt: TGTGCCAGCAGCCAGACAGGGGCCGGGTACGAGCAGTACTTC
cdr3_aa: CASSQTGAGYEQYF

j_call: TRBJ1-3
v_call: TRBV4-1
d_call: NA
cdr3_length: 18
clone_size: NA
cdr3_nt: TGCGCCAGCAGCCAAGCCTCTAACCTAGTGGACTCTGGAAACACCATATATTTT
cdr3_aa: CASSQASNLVDSGNTIYF

j_call: TRBJ2-7
v_call: TRBV6-5
d_call: TRBD1
cdr3_length: 15
clone_size: NA
cdr3_nt: TGTGCCAGCAAATCCCCCGGGACAGGAATTTACGAGCAGTACTTC
cdr3_aa: CASKSPGTGIYEQYF

j_call: TRBJ2-1
v_call: TRBV11-2
d_call: TRBD1
cdr3_length: 14
clone_size: once
cdr3_nt: TGTGCCAGCAGCGGATGGGACAGGCTAAATGAGCAGTTCTTC
cdr3_aa: CASSGWDRLNEQFF

j_call: TRBJ1-1
v_call: TRBV29-1
d_call: NA
cdr3_length: 13
clone_size: NA
cdr3_nt: TGCAGCGTTGACCACAGGCGGAACACTGAAGCTTTCTTT
cdr3_aa: CSVDHRRNTEAFF

j_call: TRBJ1-2
v_call: TRBV6-1
d_call: NA
cdr3_length: 17
clone_size: NA
cdr3_nt: TGTGCCAGCAGTGAAGCGAACGGGCAGGGTCGTCACTATGGCTACACCTTC
cdr3_aa: CASSEANGQGRHYGYTF

j_call: TRBJ1-4
v_call: TRBV2
d_call: NA
cdr3_length: 14
clone_size: NA
cdr3_nt: TGTGCCAGCAGTGACCAGGGGCCAAATGAAAAACTGTTTTTT
cdr3_aa: CASSDQGPNEKLFF

j_call: TRBJ1-3
v_call: TRBV2
d_call: NA
cdr3_length: 15
clone_size: few
cdr3_nt: TGTGCCAGCAGTTTTTCCGCCGACAGGGGAAACACCATATATTTT
cdr3_aa: CASSFSADRGNTIYF

j_call: TRBJ1-6
v_call: TRBV19
d_call: TRBD1
cdr3_length: 16
clone_size: few
cdr3_nt: TGTGCCAGTAGTGCCGACAGGGGTTACGCGAATTCACCCCTCCACTTT
cdr3_aa: CASSADRGYANSPLHF